In this sample, the clone carrying this T cell receptor (beta chain) turned up many times. What it binds is unknown. MiXCR, applied by TCRdb to the 5' RACE reads, yields one record per CDR3 protein. Among 100,000 to 150,000 distinct CDR3 sequences listed, around 8.5% were seen once. The data derive from a study of CD8 T cells in ankylosing spondylitis. General study points: Matched ankylosing spondylitis synovial fluid reportedly showed significant enrichment of disease-linked clones. Some of these motif variants have turned up before, in reports on reactive arthritis synovial fluid and blood.

V lost 1 base, J lost 0 bases, and 5 bases lay in between. The CDR3 length is 14 residues. Germline V gives CDR1 LGHNA, CDR2 YSLEER. The V call is TRBV4-3, the J call TRBJ2-3, with D unresolved. The origin of this receptor is a male donor with ankylosing spondylitis or in good health (not recorded which). The sequenced sample was blood, either unsorted or a sorted T cell fraction (not recorded which). The CDR3 loop is CASSQGYSTDTQYF. The CDR3 DNA is TGCGCCAGCAGCCAAGGGTATAGCACAGATACGCAGTATTTT.